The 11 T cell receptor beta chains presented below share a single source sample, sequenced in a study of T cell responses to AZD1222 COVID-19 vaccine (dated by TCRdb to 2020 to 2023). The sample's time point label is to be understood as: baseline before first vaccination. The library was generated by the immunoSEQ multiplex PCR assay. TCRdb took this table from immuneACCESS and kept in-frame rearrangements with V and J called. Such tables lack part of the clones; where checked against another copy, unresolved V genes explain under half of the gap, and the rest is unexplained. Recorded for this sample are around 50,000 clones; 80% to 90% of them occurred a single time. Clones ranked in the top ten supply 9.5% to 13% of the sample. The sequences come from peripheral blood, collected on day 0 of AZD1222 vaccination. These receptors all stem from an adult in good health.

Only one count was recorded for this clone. CDR3 DNA sequence: TGTGCCAGCTCACTAACCGGACAGGGAACCTTTTCGGGGGCCAACGTCCTGACTTTC. Protein sequence: CASSLTGQGTFSGANVLTF. The genes are TRBV18 and TRBJ2-6, with 8 positions matching TRBD1. The V gene's germline CDR1 is KGHSH and CDR2 LQKENI. CDR3 length: 19 amino acids. Trimming removed 4 bases from V and 4 bases from J; junction bases left unmatched: 15.

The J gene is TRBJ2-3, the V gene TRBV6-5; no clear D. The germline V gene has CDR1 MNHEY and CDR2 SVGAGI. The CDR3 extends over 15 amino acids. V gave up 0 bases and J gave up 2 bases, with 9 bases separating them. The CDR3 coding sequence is TGTGCCAGCAGTTACTCGAATACAGCCACAGATACGCAGTATTTT. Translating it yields CASSYSNTATDTQYF.

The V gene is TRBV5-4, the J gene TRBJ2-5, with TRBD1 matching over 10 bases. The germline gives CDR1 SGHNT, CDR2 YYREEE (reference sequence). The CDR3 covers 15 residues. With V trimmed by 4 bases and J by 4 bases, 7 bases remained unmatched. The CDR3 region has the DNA TGTGCCAGCAGCAAGGGACAGGGGAAAGGAGAGACCCAGTACTTC. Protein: CASSKGQGKGETQYF.

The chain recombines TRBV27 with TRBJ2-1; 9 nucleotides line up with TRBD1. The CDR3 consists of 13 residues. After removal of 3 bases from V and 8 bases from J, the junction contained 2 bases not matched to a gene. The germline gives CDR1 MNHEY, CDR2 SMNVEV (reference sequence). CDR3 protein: CASSFTGGDEQFF. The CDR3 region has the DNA TGTGCCAGCAGTTTTACAGGGGGCGATGAGCAGTTCTTC.

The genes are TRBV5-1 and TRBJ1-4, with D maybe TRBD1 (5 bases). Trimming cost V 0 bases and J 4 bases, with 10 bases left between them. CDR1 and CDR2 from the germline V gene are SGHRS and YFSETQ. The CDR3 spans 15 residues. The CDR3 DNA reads TGCGCCAGCAGCTTGGTTGGGACCTATAATGAAAAACTGTTTTTT. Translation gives CASSLVGTYNEKLFF.

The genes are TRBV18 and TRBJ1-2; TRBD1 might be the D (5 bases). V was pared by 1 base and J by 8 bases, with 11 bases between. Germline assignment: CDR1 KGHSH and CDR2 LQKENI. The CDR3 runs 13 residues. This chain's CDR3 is CASSPRDGGGYTF. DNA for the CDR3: TGTGCCAGCTCACCACGGGACGGGGGAGGCTACACCTTC.

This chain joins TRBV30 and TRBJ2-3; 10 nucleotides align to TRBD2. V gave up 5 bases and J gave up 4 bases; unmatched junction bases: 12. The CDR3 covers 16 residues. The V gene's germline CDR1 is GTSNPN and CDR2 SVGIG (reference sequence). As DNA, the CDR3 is TGTGCCTGGGGGAGCGGGAGGGCCGGGAGGGCAGATACGCAGTATTTT. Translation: CAWGSGRAGRADTQYF. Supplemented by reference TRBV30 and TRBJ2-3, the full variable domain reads SQTIHQWPATLVQPVGSPLSLECTVEGTSNPNLYWYRQAAGRGLQLLFYSVGIGQISSEVPQNLSASRPQDRQFILSSKKLLLSDSGFYLCAWGSGRAGRADTQYFGPGTRLTVL.

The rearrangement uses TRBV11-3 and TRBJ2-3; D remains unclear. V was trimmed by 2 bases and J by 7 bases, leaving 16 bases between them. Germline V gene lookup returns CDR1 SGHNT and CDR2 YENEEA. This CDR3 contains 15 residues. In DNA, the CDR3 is TGTGCCAGCAGCTTATCCCCCGTGGAGTCGCATACGCAGTATTTT. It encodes CASSLSPVESHTQYF. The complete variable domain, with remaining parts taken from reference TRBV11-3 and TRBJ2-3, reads EAGVVQSPRYKIIEKKQPVAFWCNPISGHNTLYWYLQNLGQGPELLIRYENEEAVDDSQLPKDRFSAERLKGVDSTLKIQPAELGDSAVYLCASSLSPVESHTQYFGPGTRLTVL.

CDR3 protein: CASSEARGYTF. The DNA of the CDR3 is TGTGCCAGCAGTGAAGCGAGAGGCTACACCTTC. The chain links TRBV6-1 to TRBJ1-2; D not certain. The CDR3 contains 11 residues. CDR1 is MNHNS and CDR2 is SASEGT in the germline V gene. The V gene lost 0 bases and the J gene lost 8 bases, with 4 bases spanning the gap.

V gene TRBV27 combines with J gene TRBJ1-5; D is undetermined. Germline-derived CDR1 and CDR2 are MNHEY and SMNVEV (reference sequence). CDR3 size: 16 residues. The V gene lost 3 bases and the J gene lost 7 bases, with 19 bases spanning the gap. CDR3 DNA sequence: TGTGCCAGCAGTTTGAGTAACCCAAGGATTCCACAGCCCCAGCATTTT. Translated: CASSLSNPRIPQPQHF.

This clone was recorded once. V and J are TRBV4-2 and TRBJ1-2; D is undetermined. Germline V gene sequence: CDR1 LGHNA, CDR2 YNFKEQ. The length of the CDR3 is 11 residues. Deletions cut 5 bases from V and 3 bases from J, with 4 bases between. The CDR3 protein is CASSGYYGYTF. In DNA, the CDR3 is TGTGCCAGCAGCGGGTACTATGGCTACACCTTC.